This TCR beta chain was profiled in a study of blood T cell repertoires in COVID-19. Germline-derived CDR1 and CDR2 are SGHRS and YFSETQ. The CDR3 has 14 amino acids. V trimming: 2 bases; J trimming: 3 bases; junction bases outside the gene matches: 3. TCRdb's table, derived via immunoSEQ multiplex PCR, lists solely in-frame clones and lacks some. The profile shows about 230,000 clones, approximately 87% of them singletons. Sequenced material: peripheral blood. This TCR came from an older woman with active or convalescent COVID-19. V gene TRBV5-1 combines with J gene TRBJ1-2; 8 bases line up with TRBD1. CDR3 residues: CASSFQGADYGYTF. The CDR3 DNA reads TGCGCCAGCAGCTTCCAGGGGGCGGACTATGGCTACACCTTC. The variable domain in full, with the rest retrieved from reference TRBV5-1 and TRBJ1-2, is KAGVTQTPRYLIKTRGQQVTLSCSPISGHRSVSWYQQTPGQGLQFLFEYFSETQRNKGNFPGRFSGRQFSNSRSEMNVSTLELGDSALYLCASSFQGADYGYTFGSGTRLTVV.